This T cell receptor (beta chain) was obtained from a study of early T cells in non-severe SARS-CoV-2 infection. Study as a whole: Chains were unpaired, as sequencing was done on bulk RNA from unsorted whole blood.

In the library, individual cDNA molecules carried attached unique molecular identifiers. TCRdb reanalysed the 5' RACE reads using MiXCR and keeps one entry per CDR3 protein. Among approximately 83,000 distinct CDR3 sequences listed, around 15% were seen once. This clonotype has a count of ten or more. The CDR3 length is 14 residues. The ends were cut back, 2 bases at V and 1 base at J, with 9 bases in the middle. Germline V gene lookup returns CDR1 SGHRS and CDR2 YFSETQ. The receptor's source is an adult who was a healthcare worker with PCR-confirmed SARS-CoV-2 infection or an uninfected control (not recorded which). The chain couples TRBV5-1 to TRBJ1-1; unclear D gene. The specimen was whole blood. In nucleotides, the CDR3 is TGCGCCAGCAGCTTAGGAACGGAGAACACTGAAGCTTTCTTT. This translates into CASSLGTENTEAFF.